Listed below are T cell receptor beta chains from one sample, sequenced in a study of control samples from healthy donors and cancer patients. Clones were read by immunoSEQ multiplex PCR, and TCRdb kept only the in-frame ones, dropping some. The sample lists tens of thousands of clones, roughly 90% occurring once. The source material was PBMCs. These receptor sequences come from an older woman with head and neck cancer. CDR3s include the opening cysteine and the closing phenylalanine or tryptophan.

v_call: TRBV19; cdr3_aa: CASRDSRLPGELFF
v_call: TRBV6-5; cdr3_aa: CASSTGQGVGTEAFF
v_call: TRBV27; cdr3_aa: CASSVGTSNEQYF
v_call: TRBV4-1; cdr3_aa: CASSQTGGTTNEKLFF
v_call: TRBV28; cdr3_aa: CASSPPGFRNEQYF
v_call: TRBV2; cdr3_aa: CATTGLNEQYF
v_call: TRBV30; cdr3_aa: CAWSVGRNYGYTF
v_call: TRBV6-5; cdr3_aa: CASGTSGRDEQYF
v_call: TRBV7-9; cdr3_aa: CASTPNRYNEQFF
v_call: TRBV4-3; cdr3_aa: CASSQGQQGSGELFF
v_call: TRBV30; cdr3_aa: CAWGPGGGHEQYF